The T cell receptor beta chain under discussion was sequenced for a study of T cell responses to AZD1222 COVID-19 vaccine. In regard to this clone: Its antigen is still unknown.

The CDR3 sequence is 15 residues long. Germline V gene data show CDR1 as MNHEY and CDR2 as SVGAGI. V was clipped by 6 bases and J by 4 bases; unmatched bases: 9. Study-wide findings and caveats: Spike-specific TCR breadth and depth both grew after two AZD1222 doses. In a largely white British group with more females than males, clonal diversity was possibly underestimated. Spike-spanning, vaccine-associated CD4 TCRs were dominant at 160-218 and 743-854.

Assay used: immunoSEQ multiplex PCR; TCRdb lists only in-frame clones, some missing. The sample has roughly 160,000 clones, 70% to 90% seen once. The sample in question was peripheral blood, obtained 28 days after the second AZD1222 dose. This sequence was found in an adult who received the AZD1222 COVID-19 vaccine. The rearrangement joins TRBV6-5 to TRBJ2-7; 10 nucleotides line up with TRBD1. In DNA, the CDR3 is TGTGCCAGCAGATATAGACAGGGGGCCGGTTACGAGCAGTACTTC. Its translation is CASRYRQGAGYEQYF.